One and the same sample provided the 13 T cell receptor beta chains below, sequenced in a study of CD8+ T cells in alopecia areata. The sorting of pooled cutaneous lymph node cells relied on CD4, CD8alpha, NKG2D, NKG2ACE and other markers. Isolated RNA was reverse transcribed into cDNA used as the sequencing template. Sequenced by immunoSEQ multiplex PCR; TCRdb stores in-frame clones only, minus some. The sample counts 270,000 or so clones, none seen once; the ten largest own 0.9% to 1.5%. Source material: CD4+ T cells sorted from a lymph node. The receptor source for this set is a C3H/HeJ mouse with alopecia areata. The MHC haplotype of this mouse line is H2-k.

On this clone itself: The germline and genes are mouse ones. Read coverage stops 4 residues before the CDR3 terminus; the germline J gene supplies the remainder. The V gene is TRBV13-3, the J gene TRBJ2-1; a possible D gene is TRBD2 (6 bases). The germline V gene has CDR1 NNHDY and CDR2 SYVADS. The CDR3 sequence is 13 residues long. V lost 4 bases and J 3 bases, leaving 8 bases between the germline ends. The DNA read from the CDR3 is TGTGCCAGCAGTTCTGGGGTCTATGCT. It translates to CASSSGVYA. The whole CDR3 region reads CASSSGVYAEQFF.

Comments on this clone: Genes and germline are mouse. The CDR3 extends 4 residues past the end of the read, so its final part is completed from the germline J gene. This sample includes further DNA sequences coding for the same CDR3. This chain connects TRBV5 to TRBJ2-5, with D possibly matching TRBD1 (6 bases). CDR3 length equals 14 residues. The germline gives CDR1 LGHNA, CDR2 YNLKQL (reference sequence). The sequenced CDR3 bases are TGTGCCAGCAGCCAAGACAGGGGAAGAGAC. The encoded protein is CASSQDRGRD. The CDR3 in its entirety is CASSQDRGRDTQYF.

Points on this clone: Gene names and germline refer to mouse. Coverage ceases 4 residues before the CDR3 finishes, and the germline J gene fills in the end. This CDR3 is also generated by other DNA sequences in the sample. The chain is built from TRBV5 and TRBJ2-5, with TRBD1 matching over 10 bases. The CDR3 loop spans 15 amino acids. Germline assignment: CDR1 LGHNA and CDR2 YNLKQL (reference sequence). CDR3 bases read: TGTGCCAGCAGCCAAGAAGGGACAGGGGTAGAC. Translated, it gives CASSQEGTGVD. The whole CDR3 sequence reads CASSQEGTGVDTQYF.

This clone was detected a few times. The gene names here belong to mouse. Read data end 4 residues before the CDR3 end; the end is taken from the germline J gene. The V gene is TRBV29, the J gene TRBJ2-4; 7 bases line up with TRBD1. The CDR3 is made up of 16 amino acids. Germline assignment: CDR1 MSHET and CDR2 SYDVDS. With V trimmed by 2 bases and J by 1 base, 6 bases remained unmatched. The CDR3 protein is CASSLGRGWGQNTLYF. Incomplete CDR3 DNA: TGTGCTAGCAGTTTAGGCAGGGGGTGGGGTCAAAAC.

This clone was observed a few times. The genes are named according to mouse. Read coverage stops 4 residues before the CDR3 terminus; the germline J gene supplies the remainder. This sequence joins TRBV19 and TRBJ2-2; 8 bases line up with TRBD2. The CDR3 spans 15 residues. Germline V lookup: CDR1 FNHDT, CDR2 SITEND (reference sequence). J was trimmed by 0 bases and V by 4 bases; bases with no gene match: 2. CDR3 DNA (partial): TGTGCCAGCAGTCGGGACTGGACAAACACCGGG. It translates to CASSRDWTNTG. The complete CDR3 reads CASSRDWTNTGQLYF. The whole variable domain, remainder taken from reference TRBV19 and TRBJ2-2, is GGIITQTPKFLIGQEGQKLTLKCQQNFNHDTMYWYRQDSGKGLRLIYYSITENDLQKGDLSEGYDASREKKSSFSLTVTSAQKNEMAVFLCASSRDWTNTGQLYFGEGSKLTVL.

As for this clone: Gene names are the mouse ones. The sequenced fragment ends 4 residues before the CDR3 boundary, so the rest is inferred from the germline J gene. The V and J genes are TRBV19 and TRBJ1-1; D call uncertain. The CDR3 sequence is 12 residues long. Trimming left V 5 bases short and J 1 base short, with 6 bases between. CDR1 and CDR2 from the germline V gene are FNHDT and SITEND (reference sequence). CDR3 in amino acids: CASSPGNTEVFF. Partial CDR3 DNA: TGTGCCAGCAGCCCAGGGAACACA.

This clone was counted at least ten times. Gene names and germline match the mouse. The missing CDR3 end, 4 residues past where the read stops, is filled in from the germline J gene. This specimen includes other DNA sequences encoding the same CDR3. V and J are TRBV19 and TRBJ2-1; 9 nucleotides agree with TRBD2. The V and J ends lost 2 bases and 1 base, in that order; junction bases with no gene match: 1. Germline V gene lookup returns CDR1 FNHDT and CDR2 SITEND (reference sequence). The CDR3 runs to 15 residues. The CDR3: CASSMLGGNYAEQFF. The sequenced CDR3 bases are TGTGCCAGCAGTATGCTGGGGGGGAACTATGCT.

This clone was seen a few times. Genes and germline come from the mouse. Other nucleotide sequences from this sample produce the same CDR3. The chain's CDR3 is CASGDWGGGAEQFF. The sequenced part of the CDR3 DNA is TGTGCCAGCGGTGACTGGGGGGGCGGTGCT. The chain combines TRBV13-2 with TRBJ2-1; 10 nucleotides match TRBD2. The DNA ends 4 residues before the CDR3 does, and the rest of the CDR3 is filled in from the germline J gene. This CDR3 is built from 14 residues. Trimming at V came to 2 bases and at J to 6 bases, leaving 2 bases not matched to a gene. Germline CDR1 reads NNHNN; CDR2 reads SYGAGS (reference sequence).

The table lists this clone with a few counts. Gene labels here are mouse ones. The read halts 4 residues ahead of the CDR3 end, with the missing end drawn from the germline J gene. The J gene is TRBJ2-2, the V gene TRBV5, with 11 bases aligning to TRBD2. The CDR3 runs to 17 residues. Germline V lookup: CDR1 LGHNA, CDR2 YNLKQL (reference sequence). The trim removed 6 bases at V and 2 bases at J, leaving 8 bases unmatched. The CDR3 region is CASRRTGGALNTGQLYF. The covered CDR3 bases are TGTGCCAGCAGGCGAACTGGGGGGGCGCTCAACACCGGG.

In this sample, this clone turned up a few times. These gene names are mouse names. The DNA read from the CDR3 is TGTGCCTGGAGTCTACCCCGGACAGGCGGAAACTCC. Protein sequence: CAWSLPRTGGNS. In full, the CDR3 is CAWSLPRTGGNSDYTF. The V gene is TRBV31, the J gene TRBJ1-2; the match to TRBD1 covers 7 bases. From the germline J gene comes the end of the CDR3, since the read stops 4 residues before it. The CDR3 is 16 residues long. Trimming removed 0 bases from V and 1 base from J; junction bases left unmatched: 8. Germline V gives CDR1 GKSSPN, CDR2 SITVG.

This clone turned up a few times. The germline and genes are mouse ones. CDR3 DNA, as far as it was read: TGTGCCAGCAGCGTCAGATTCACA. Protein sequence: CASSVRFT. The CDR3, in full, reads CASSVRFTEVFF. V and J are TRBV13-3 and TRBJ1-1; D is unresolved. The read ends 4 residues shy of where the CDR3 ends; the end is completed using the germline J gene. The germline V and J ends were trimmed by 5 bases and 4 bases, with 9 bases remaining between them. The CDR3 is made up of 12 amino acids. Per germline, CDR1 NNHDY and CDR2 SYVADS.

This clone was counted a few times. The genes and germline here are from mouse. The read ends 4 residues shy of where the CDR3 ends; the end is completed using the germline J gene. This chain connects TRBV13-1 to TRBJ2-1; 7 positions agree with TRBD1. This CDR3 region has 15 residues. V lost 2 bases, J lost 5 bases, and 7 bases stayed unmatched. Germline V gene sequence: CDR1 NSHNY, CDR2 SYGAGN. This CDR3 is CASSERQGRNAEQFF. Partial CDR3 DNA: TGTGCCAGCAGTGAGAGACAGGGTCGAAATGCT.

With respect to this clone: Gene names denote mouse genes. The CDR3 end lies 3 residues beyond the end of the read and is filled in from the germline J gene. This chain links TRBV13-3 with TRBJ1-6, with D perhaps TRBD1 (6 bases). TRBJ1-6 is an ORF for which the function is uncertain. Trimming left V 7 bases short and J 1 base short, with 6 bases between. CDR3 length: 13 amino acids. Germline V gene data show CDR1 as NNHDY and CDR2 as SYVADS. The covered CDR3 bases are TGTGCCAGCGGGACATCCTATAATTCGCCC. Amino acids: CASGTSYNSP. Given in full, the CDR3 is CASGTSYNSPLYF.